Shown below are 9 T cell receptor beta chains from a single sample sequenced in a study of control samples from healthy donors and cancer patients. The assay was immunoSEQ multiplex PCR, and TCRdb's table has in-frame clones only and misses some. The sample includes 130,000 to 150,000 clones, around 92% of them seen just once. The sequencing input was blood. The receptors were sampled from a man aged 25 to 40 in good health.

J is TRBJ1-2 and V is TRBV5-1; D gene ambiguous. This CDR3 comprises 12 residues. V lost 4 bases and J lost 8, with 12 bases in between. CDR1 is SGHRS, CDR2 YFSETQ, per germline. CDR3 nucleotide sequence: TGCGCCAGCAGCCCGAAGGGTGGGGGCTACACCTTC. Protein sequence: CASSPKGGGYTF.

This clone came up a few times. The CDR3 sequence: CASSLSVDEAFF. CDR3 DNA: TGTGCCAGCAGCCTTTCAGTAGATGAAGCTTTCTTT. The chain has TRBV7-9 and TRBJ1-1; D ambiguous. CDR1 and CDR2 (germline): SEHNR, FQNEAQ (reference sequence). V was pared by 5 bases and J by 7 bases, with 11 bases between. CDR3 size: 12 residues. Full variable domain (remainder filled in from reference TRBV7-9 and TRBJ1-1): DTGVSQNPRHKITKRGQNVTFRCDPISEHNRLYWYRQTLGQGPEFLTYFQNEAQLEKSRLLSDRFSAERPKGSFSTLEIQRTEQGDSAMYLCASSLSVDEAFFGQGTRLTVV.

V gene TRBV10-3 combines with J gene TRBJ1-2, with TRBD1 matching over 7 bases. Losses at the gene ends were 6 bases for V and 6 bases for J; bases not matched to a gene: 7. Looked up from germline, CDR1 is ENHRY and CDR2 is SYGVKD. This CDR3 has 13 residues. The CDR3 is CAIRVDRAHGYTF. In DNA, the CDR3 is TGTGCCATCAGGGTCGACAGGGCCCATGGCTACACCTTC.

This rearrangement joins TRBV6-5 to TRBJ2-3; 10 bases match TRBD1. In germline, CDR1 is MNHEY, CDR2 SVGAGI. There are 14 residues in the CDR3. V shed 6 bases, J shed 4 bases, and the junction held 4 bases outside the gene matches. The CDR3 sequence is CASSTGTGADTQYF. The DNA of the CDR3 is TGTGCCAGCAGCACCGGGACAGGGGCAGATACGCAGTATTTT.

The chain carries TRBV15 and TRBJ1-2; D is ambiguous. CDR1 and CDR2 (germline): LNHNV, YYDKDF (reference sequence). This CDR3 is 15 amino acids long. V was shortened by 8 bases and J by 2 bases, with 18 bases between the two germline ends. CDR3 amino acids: CATLLPPPGNYGYTF. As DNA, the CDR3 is TGTGCCACCCTCCTCCCCCCGCCGGGGAACTATGGCTACACCTTC.

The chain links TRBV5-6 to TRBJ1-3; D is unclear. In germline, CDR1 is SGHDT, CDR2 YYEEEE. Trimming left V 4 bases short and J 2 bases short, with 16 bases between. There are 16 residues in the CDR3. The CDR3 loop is CASSGRARRTGNTIYF. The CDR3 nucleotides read TGTGCCAGCAGCGGCCGGGCCCGAAGGACTGGAAACACCATATATTTT.

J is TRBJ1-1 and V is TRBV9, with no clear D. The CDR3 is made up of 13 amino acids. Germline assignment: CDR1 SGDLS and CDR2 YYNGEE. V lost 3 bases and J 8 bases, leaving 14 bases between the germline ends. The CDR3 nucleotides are TGTGCCAGCAGCGCCGGAGGCAGCGGAGAAGCTTTCTTT. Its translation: CASSAGGSGEAFF.

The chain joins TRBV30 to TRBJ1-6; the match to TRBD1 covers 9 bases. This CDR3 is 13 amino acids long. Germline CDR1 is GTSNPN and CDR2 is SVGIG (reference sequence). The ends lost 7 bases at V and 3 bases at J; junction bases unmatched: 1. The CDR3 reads CASDRGYNSPLHF. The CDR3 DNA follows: TGTGCCTCGGACAGGGGCTATAATTCACCCCTCCACTTT.

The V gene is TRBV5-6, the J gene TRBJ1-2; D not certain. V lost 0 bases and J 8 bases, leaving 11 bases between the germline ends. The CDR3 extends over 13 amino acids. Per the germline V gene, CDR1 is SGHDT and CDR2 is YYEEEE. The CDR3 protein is CASSLADTGGYTF. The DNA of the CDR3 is TGTGCCAGCAGCTTGGCGGATACGGGGGGCTACACCTTC.